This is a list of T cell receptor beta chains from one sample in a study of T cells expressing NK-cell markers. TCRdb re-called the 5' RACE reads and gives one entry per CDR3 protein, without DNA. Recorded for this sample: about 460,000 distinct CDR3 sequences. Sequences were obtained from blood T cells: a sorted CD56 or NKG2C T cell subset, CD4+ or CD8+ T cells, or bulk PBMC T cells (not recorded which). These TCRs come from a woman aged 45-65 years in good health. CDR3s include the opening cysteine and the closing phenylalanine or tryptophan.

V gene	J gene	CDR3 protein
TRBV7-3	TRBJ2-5	CASSLHHQRETQYF
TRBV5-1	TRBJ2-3	CASSWKTSTDTQYF
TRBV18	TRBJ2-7	CASSTRGTVAYEQYF
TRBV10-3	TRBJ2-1	CATNLDRGPINEQFF
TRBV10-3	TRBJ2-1	CAINGVYNEQFF
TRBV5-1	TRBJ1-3	CASSLEGGVGSGNTIYF
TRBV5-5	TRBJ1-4	CASSLEGVTTNEKLFF
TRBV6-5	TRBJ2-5	CASTPGDLTETQYF
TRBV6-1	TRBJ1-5	CASRYWAVGNQPQHF
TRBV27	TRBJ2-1	CASISLARRVNEQFF
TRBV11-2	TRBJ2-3	CASSSRDLRDTQYF
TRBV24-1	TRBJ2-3	CATSEPDRAKDTQYF
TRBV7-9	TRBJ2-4	CASSNVRGNIQYF
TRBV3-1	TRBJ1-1	CASSQGVGPDGAFF
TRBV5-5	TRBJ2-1	CASSHQDRGLMNEQFF